Reported below is one T cell receptor (beta chain). This entry comes from a study of shared clonotypes between healthy human individuals. Germline CDR1 and CDR2: MNHEY and SVGAGI. The CDR3 is 11 amino acids. Trimming stripped 6 bases from V and 7 bases from J, with 10 bases between. Naivety among CD8 cells was defined by CD45RO negativity and positive CCR7 selection, thereby excluding terminally differentiated effector memory CD45RA+ cells. Assay used: immunoSEQ multiplex PCR; TCRdb lists only in-frame clones, some missing. The sample lists millions of clones, about 95% seen once, with roughly 1.1% in the top ten.

This sequence was found in a man younger than 30 in good health. The sequencing sample was made of naive CD8+ T cells sorted from blood. The chain links TRBV6-5 to TRBJ2-7; a weak D match, TRBD2 (6 bases). As DNA, the CDR3 is TGTGCCAGCAGGGGACTCGGGGAGCAGTACTTC. Protein product: CASRGLGEQYF.